This is a list of T cell receptor beta chains from one sample in a study of shared clonotypes between healthy human individuals. Sequencing used immunoSEQ multiplex PCR; TCRdb keeps in-frame clones, though not all of them. Here the sample spans fewer than 600,000 clones, approximately 77% being singletons. Specimen: PBMCs. The receptor source for this set is a woman aged 40 to 50 in good health. Some clones in this sample may be carry-over from other donors' samples. Each CDR3 is given with its conserved first and last residue. Each record gives: V gene, clone size, J gene, D gene, CDR3 DNA, CDR3 protein. The D gene is left open where the match is weak. Not all rows give a size; the values are once, few, many and, for expanded clones, a class.

v_gene: TRBV6-1
abundance: few
j_gene: TRBJ2-3
d_gene: .
CDR3nt: TGTGCCAGCAGCACAGGTAGCACAGATACGCAGTATTTT
CDR3aa: CASSTGSTDTQYF

v_gene: TRBV5-6
abundance: few
j_gene: TRBJ1-3
d_gene: .
CDR3nt: TGTGCCAGCAGCTTGATGAGGGTCACTGGAAACACCATATATTTT
CDR3aa: CASSLMRVTGNTIYF

v_gene: TRBV7-2
abundance: .
j_gene: TRBJ2-4
d_gene: .
CDR3nt: TGTGCCAGCAGTTCGCCGCAGGGGGGAAACATTCAGTACTTC
CDR3aa: CASSSPQGGNIQYF

v_gene: TRBV7-9
abundance: few
j_gene: TRBJ1-5
d_gene: .
CDR3nt: TGTGCCAGCAGTCCCAGGGGACGGGGCAATCGGCCCCAGCATTTT
CDR3aa: CASSPRGRGNRPQHF

v_gene: TRBV28
abundance: few
j_gene: TRBJ1-5
d_gene: .
CDR3nt: TGTGCCAGCAGTTTAAGGCTTAGGCAGCCCCAGCATTTT
CDR3aa: CASSLRLRQPQHF

v_gene: TRBV29-1
abundance: .
j_gene: TRBJ1-2
d_gene: .
CDR3nt: TGCAGCGTTGGTGCGGCTGATAACTATGGCTACACCTTC
CDR3aa: CSVGAADNYGYTF

v_gene: TRBV5-1
abundance: .
j_gene: TRBJ1-4
d_gene: .
CDR3nt: TGCGCCAGCAGCTTCCCGGGGGCAAATGAAAAACTGTTTTTT
CDR3aa: CASSFPGANEKLFF

v_gene: TRBV19
abundance: once
j_gene: TRBJ2-1
d_gene: TRBD2
CDR3nt: TGTGCCAGTAGTGTCACTAGCGGGAGTGGAGGTGAGCAGTTCTTC
CDR3aa: CASSVTSGSGGEQFF

v_gene: TRBV5-8
abundance: once
j_gene: TRBJ1-5
d_gene: TRBD1
CDR3nt: TGTGCCAGCAGCTTGGGGACAGGGTTTAGCAATCAGCCCCAGCATTTT
CDR3aa: CASSLGTGFSNQPQHF

v_gene: TRBV19
abundance: .
j_gene: TRBJ1-5
d_gene: .
CDR3nt: TGTGCCACTCACAGGGACGGCAATCAGCCCCAGCATTTT
CDR3aa: CATHRDGNQPQHF

v_gene: TRBV5-1
abundance: .
j_gene: TRBJ1-2
d_gene: .
CDR3nt: TGCGCCAGCAGCGGGCAGATGAACTATGGCTACACCTTC
CDR3aa: CASSGQMNYGYTF

v_gene: TRBV19
abundance: many
j_gene: TRBJ2-3
d_gene: .
CDR3nt: TGTGCCAGTAGTATGACCTCACAGGGGACTAGCACAGATACGCAGTATTTT
CDR3aa: CASSMTSQGTSTDTQYF

v_gene: TRBV9
abundance: many
j_gene: TRBJ2-7
d_gene: TRBD2
CDR3nt: TGTGCCAGCAGCTTCGGACTAGCCGAGCCCTACGAGCAGTACTTC
CDR3aa: CASSFGLAEPYEQYF

v_gene: TRBV4-3
abundance: once
j_gene: TRBJ2-2
d_gene: .
CDR3nt: TGCGCCAGCAGCCAACCGAAGGGGGCGGGGGACACCGGGGAGCTGTTTTTT
CDR3aa: CASSQPKGAGDTGELFF

v_gene: TRBV11-2
abundance: .
j_gene: TRBJ1-4
d_gene: .
CDR3nt: TGTGCCAGCAGCTTAGACCGTGCCTTGGGGCAGCTTAATGAAAAACTGTTTTTT
CDR3aa: CASSLDRALGQLNEKLFF

v_gene: TRBV5-4
abundance: .
j_gene: TRBJ2-1
d_gene: TRBD2
CDR3nt: TGTGCCAGCAGCTCGTTAGGGGGTAGCGGGAGGTTTACCAATGAGCAGTTCTTC
CDR3aa: CASSSLGGSGRFTNEQFF

v_gene: TRBV30
abundance: .
j_gene: TRBJ2-7
d_gene: TRBD2
CDR3nt: TGTGCCTGGAGTTTAATGGGTAGCGGGGCATACGAGCAGTACTTC
CDR3aa: CAWSLMGSGAYEQYF

v_gene: TRBV4-1
abundance: .
j_gene: TRBJ1-1
d_gene: .
CDR3nt: TGCGCCAGCAGACAACCGGGGGGACCCTGGGGGGCTTTCTTT
CDR3aa: CASRQPGGPWGAFF

v_gene: TRBV4-3
abundance: .
j_gene: TRBJ1-5
d_gene: .
CDR3nt: TGCGCCAGCAGCCAAGATCTGACCCGGGGGAATCAGCCCCAGCATTTT
CDR3aa: CASSQDLTRGNQPQHF

v_gene: TRBV6-5
abundance: .
j_gene: TRBJ2-5
d_gene: .
CDR3nt: TGTGCCAGCACCCCCGGCCGCCAAGAGACCCAGTACTTC
CDR3aa: CASTPGRQETQYF